The clone carrying this TCR beta chain has only a few counts. The entry originates in a study of post-analysis software for immune sequencing data. Libraries were made from TCR beta cDNA, and they carried unique molecular identifiers. One entry per CDR3 protein, called by TCRdb with MiXCR from the PCR reads. The sample holds 450,000 to 650,000 distinct CDR3 sequences, around 44% seen once. The sequence was obtained from a girl aged 10-17 years with multiple sclerosis. The material sequenced was blood.

The chain's CDR3 is CASSFFVRGSAKNIQYF. For the CDR3, the DNA is TGTGCCAGCAGTTTTTTTGTGCGGGGGTCTGCCAAAAACATTCAGTACTTC. This rearrangement joins TRBV12-3 or TRBV12-4 to TRBJ2-4; TRBD2 agrees at 7 bases. The CDR3 totals 17 residues. Trimming cost V 3 bases and J 1 base; bases outside gene matches: 9.